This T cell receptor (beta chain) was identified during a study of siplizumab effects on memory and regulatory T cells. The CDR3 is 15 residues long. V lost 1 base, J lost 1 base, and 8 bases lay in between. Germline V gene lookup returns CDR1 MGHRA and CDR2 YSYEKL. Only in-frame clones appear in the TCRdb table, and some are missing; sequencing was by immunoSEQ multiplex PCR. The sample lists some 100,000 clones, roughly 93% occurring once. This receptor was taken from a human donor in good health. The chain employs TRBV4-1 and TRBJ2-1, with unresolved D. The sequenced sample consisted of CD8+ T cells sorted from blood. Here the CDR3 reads CASSQGYPSYNEQFF. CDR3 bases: TGCGCCAGCAGCCAAGGATATCCTTCCTACAATGAGCAGTTCTTC.